This TCR beta chain was sequenced during a study of spatial heterogeneity in lung cancer. For the study at large: Sequence detection consistently recorded a greater number of beta-chain than alpha-chain sequences.

Every cDNA TCR molecule received its own unique molecular identifier. TCRdb recomputed calls from the 5' RACE reads with MiXCR, one row per CDR3 protein. The sample carries about 7,100 distinct CDR3 sequences, around 5% recorded once. Sample share makes this clonotype medium-sized. Time point here: sample taken at primary tumor resection. Whole RNA from tumor, nontumor lung or frozen PBMC was sequenced unsorted. The CDR3 length is 13 residues. The V and J ends lost 5 bases and 5 bases respectively, with 10 bases between them. Germline V gives CDR1 SGHTA, CDR2 FQGNSA. The chain recombines TRBV7-2 with TRBJ2-1; D unresolved. This receptor was obtained from a male donor with early-stage non-small cell lung cancer. This specimen consisted of PBMCs, obtained at surgery. CDR3 nucleotide sequence: TGTGCCAGCAGCCCTGGACCAAACAATGAGCAGTTCTTC. This codes for CASSPGPNNEQFF. Supplemented by reference TRBV7-2 and TRBJ2-1, the full variable domain reads GAGVSQSPSNKVTEKGKDVELRCDPISGHTALYWYRQSLGQGLEFLIYFQGNSAPDKSGLPSDRFSAERTGGSVSTLTIQRTQQEDSAVYLCASSPGPNNEQFFGPGTRLTVL.